The source of this T cell receptor beta chain is a study of blood T cell repertoires in COVID-19. In germline, CDR1 is SNHLY, CDR2 FYNNEI. V shed 8 bases, J shed 8 bases, and the junction held 7 bases outside the gene matches. The CDR3 length is 13 residues. Clones were sequenced by immunoSEQ multiplex PCR, and TCRdb holds only the in-frame ones, with some missing. The sample shows some 100,000 clones, 86% of them seen only once. The sequenced sample consisted of PBMCs or T cells enriched from blood (not recorded which). The chain recombines TRBV2 with TRBJ2-1, with 9 bases lining up with TRBD2. This TCR was recovered from a woman in her forties or fifties who had recovered from COVID-19. In DNA, the CDR3 is TGTGCCAGCCACCGGCGGGGGGGCGATGAGCAGTTCTTC. Translating it yields CASHRRGGDEQFF.